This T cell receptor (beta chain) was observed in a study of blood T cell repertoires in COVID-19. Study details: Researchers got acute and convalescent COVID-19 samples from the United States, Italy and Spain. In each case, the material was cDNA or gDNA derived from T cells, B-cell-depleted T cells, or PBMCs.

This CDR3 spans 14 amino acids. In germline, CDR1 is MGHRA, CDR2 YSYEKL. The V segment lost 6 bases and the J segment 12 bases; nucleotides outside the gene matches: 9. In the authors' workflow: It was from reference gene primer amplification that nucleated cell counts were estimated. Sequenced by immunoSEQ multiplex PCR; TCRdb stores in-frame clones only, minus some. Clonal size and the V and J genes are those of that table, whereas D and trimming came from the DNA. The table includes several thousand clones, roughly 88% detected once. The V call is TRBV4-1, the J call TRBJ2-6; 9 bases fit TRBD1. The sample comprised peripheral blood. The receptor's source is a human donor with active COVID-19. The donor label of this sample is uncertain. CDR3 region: CASRRQGVEGVLTF. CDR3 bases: TGCGCCAGCAGGAGACAGGGGGTGGAAGGCGTCCTGACTTTC.